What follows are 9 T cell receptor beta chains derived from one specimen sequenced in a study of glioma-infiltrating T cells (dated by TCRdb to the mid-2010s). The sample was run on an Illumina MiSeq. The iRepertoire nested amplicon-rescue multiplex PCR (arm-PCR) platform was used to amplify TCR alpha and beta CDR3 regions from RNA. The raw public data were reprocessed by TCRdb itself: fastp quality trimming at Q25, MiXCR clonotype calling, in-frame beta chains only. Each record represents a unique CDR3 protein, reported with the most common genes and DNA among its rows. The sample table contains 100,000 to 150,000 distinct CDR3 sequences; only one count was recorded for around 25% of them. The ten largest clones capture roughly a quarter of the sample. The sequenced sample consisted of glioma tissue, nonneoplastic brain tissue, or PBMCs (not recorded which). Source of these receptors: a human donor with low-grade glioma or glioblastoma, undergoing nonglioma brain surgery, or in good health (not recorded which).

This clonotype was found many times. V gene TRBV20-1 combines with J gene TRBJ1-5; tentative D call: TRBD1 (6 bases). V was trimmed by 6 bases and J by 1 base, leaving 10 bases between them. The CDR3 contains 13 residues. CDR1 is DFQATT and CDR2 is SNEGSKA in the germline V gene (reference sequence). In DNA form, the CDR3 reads TGCAGTGCCGCGGGACAAAGCAATCAGCCCCAGCATTTT. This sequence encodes CSAAGQSNQPQHF.

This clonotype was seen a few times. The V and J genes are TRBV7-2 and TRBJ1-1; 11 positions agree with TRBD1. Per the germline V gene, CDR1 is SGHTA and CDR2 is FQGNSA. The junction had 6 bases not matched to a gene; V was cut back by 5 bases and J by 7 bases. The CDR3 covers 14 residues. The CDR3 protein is CASSVGQGAGEAFF. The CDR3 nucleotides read TGTGCCAGCAGCGTCGGACAGGGGGCCGGTGAAGCTTTCTTT.

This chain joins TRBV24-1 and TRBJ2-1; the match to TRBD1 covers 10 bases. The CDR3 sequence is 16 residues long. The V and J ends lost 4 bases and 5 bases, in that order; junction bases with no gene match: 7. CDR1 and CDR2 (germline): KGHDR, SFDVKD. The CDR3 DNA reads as TGTGCCACCAGTGACTATCGGGGGACAGGGGACAATGAGCAGTTCTTC. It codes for CATSDYRGTGDNEQFF.

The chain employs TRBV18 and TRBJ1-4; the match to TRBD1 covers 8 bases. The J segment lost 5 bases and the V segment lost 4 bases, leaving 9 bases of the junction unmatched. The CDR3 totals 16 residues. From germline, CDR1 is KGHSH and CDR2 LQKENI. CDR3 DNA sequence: TGTGCCAGCTCACAGACAGCCGGGACAGGAAATGAAAAACTGTTTTTT. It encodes CASSQTAGTGNEKLFF.

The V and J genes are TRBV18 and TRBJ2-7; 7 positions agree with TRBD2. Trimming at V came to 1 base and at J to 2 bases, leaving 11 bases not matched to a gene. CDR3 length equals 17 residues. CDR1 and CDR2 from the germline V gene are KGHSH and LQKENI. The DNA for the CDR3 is TGTGCCAGCTCACCACAAGGGGCAGCGGGGATCCCCTACGAGCAGTACGTC. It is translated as CASSPQGAAGIPYEQYV.

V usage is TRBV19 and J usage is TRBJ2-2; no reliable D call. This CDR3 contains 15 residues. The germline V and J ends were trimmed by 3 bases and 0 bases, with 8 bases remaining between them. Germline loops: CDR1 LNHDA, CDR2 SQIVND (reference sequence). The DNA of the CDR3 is TGTGCCAGTAGTATGGATCTAGCGAACACCGGGGAGCTGTTTTTT. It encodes CASSMDLANTGELFF.

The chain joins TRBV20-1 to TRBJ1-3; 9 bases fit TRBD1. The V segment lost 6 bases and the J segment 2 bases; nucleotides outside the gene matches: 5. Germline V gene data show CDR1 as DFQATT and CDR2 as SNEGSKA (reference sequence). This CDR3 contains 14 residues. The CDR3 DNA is TGCAGTGCAGGGGACAGGGTGGCTGGAAACACCATATATTTT. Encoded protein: CSAGDRVAGNTIYF.

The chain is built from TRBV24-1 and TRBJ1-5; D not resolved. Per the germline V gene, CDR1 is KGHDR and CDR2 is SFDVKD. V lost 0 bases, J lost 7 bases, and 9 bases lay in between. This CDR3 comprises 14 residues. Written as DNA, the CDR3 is TGTGCCACCAGTGATTTGAAAGGGAAGCAGCCCCAGCATTTT. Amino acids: CATSDLKGKQPQHF.

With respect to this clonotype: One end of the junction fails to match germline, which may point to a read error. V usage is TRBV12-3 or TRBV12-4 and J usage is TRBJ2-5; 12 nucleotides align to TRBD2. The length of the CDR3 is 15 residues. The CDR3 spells CASSLATSGGETQYF. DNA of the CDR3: TGTGCCAGCAGTCTAGCGACTAGCGGGGGTGAGACCCAGTACTTC.